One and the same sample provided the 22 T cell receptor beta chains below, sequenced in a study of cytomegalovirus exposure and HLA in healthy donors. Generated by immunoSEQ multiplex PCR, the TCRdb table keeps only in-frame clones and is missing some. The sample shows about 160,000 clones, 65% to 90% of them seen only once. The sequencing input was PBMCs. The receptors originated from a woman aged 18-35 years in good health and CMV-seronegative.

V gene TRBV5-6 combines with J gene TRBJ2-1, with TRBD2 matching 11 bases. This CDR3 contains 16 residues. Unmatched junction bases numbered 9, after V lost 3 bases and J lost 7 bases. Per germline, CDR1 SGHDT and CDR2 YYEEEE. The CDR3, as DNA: TGTGCCAGCAGCTGGCCCCTAGCGGGAGGAGGGAATGAGCAGTTCTTC. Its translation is CASSWPLAGGGNEQFF.

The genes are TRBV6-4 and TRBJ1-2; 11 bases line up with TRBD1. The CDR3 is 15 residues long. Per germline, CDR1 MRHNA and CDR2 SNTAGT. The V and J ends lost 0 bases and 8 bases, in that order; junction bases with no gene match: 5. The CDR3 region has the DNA TGTGCCAGCAGTGACTCGCCGGACAGGGGGCGAGGCTACACCTTC. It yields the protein CASSDSPDRGRGYTF.

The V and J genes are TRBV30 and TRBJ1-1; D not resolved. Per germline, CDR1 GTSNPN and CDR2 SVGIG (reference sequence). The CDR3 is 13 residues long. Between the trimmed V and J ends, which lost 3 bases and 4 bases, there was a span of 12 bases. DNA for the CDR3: TGTGCCTGGAGACTGGGAGAGCGCACTGAAGCTTTCTTT. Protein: CAWRLGERTEAFF. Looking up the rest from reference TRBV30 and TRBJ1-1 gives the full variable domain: SQTIHQWPATLVQPVGSPLSLECTVEGTSNPNLYWYRQAAGRGLQLLFYSVGIGQISSEVPQNLSASRPQDRQFILSSKKLLLSDSGFYLCAWRLGERTEAFFGQGTRLTVV.

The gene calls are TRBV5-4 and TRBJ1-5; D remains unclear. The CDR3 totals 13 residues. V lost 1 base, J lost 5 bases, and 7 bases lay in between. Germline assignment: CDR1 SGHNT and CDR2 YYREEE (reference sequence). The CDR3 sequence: CASSLTVDQPQHF. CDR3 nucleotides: TGTGCCAGCAGCTTGACAGTAGATCAGCCCCAGCATTTT.

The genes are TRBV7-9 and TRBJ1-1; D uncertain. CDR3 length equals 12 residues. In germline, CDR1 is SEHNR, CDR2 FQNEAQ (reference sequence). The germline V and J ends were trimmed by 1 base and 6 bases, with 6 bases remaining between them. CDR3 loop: CASSLGASEAFF. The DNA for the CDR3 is TGTGCCAGCAGCTTAGGGGCTTCTGAAGCTTTCTTT.

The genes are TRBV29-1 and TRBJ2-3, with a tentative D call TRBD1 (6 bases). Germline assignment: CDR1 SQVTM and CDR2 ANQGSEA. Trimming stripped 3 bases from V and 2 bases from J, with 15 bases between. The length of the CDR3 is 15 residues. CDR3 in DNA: TGCAGCGTTGATCCGCCAGGGGTATCCACAGATACGCAGTATTTT. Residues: CSVDPPGVSTDTQYF.

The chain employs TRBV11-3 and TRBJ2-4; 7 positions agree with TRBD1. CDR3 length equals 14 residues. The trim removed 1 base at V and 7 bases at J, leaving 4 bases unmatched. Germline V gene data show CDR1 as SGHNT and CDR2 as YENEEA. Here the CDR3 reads CASSLGGQDNIQYF. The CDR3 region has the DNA TGTGCCAGCAGCTTAGGAGGACAGGATAACATTCAGTACTTC.

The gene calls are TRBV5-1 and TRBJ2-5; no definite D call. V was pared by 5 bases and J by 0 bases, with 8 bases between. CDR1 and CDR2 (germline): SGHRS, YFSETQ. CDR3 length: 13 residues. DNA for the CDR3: TGCGCCAGCAGGAAGCCCGACCAAGAGACCCAGTACTTC. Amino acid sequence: CASRKPDQETQYF.

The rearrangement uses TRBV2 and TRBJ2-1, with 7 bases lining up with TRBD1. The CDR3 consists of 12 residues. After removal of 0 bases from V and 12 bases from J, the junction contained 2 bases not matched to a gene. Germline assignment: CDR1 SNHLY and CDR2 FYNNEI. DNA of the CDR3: TGTGCCAGCAGTGAAGCGGGACAGCGGCAGTTCTTC. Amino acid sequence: CASSEAGQRQFF.

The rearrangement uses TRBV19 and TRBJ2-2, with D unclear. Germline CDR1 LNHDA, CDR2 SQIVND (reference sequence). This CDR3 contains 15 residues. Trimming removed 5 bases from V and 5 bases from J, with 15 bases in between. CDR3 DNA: TGTGCCAGTAGTCCTGAGAGTCGAGTTACCGGGGAGCTGTTTTTT. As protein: CASSPESRVTGELFF.

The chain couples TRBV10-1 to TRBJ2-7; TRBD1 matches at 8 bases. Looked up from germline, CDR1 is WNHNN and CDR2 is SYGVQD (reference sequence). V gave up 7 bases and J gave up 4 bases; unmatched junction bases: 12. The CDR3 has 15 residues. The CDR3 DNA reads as TGCGCCAGCACTGACCGGGACAGGACCTTTTACGAGCAGTACTTC. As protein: CASTDRDRTFYEQYF.

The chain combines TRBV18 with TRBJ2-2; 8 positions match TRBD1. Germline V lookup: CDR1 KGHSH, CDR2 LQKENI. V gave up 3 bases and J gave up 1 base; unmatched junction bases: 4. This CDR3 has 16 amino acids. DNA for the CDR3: TGTGCCAGCTCACCTCCGACAGGGGTGAACACCGGGGAGCTGTTTTTT. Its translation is CASSPPTGVNTGELFF.

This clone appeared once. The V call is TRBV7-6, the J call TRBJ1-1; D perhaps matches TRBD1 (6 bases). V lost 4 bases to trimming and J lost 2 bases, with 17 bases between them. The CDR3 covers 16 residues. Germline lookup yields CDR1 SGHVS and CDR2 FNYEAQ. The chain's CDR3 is CASSSPGQLTNTEAFF. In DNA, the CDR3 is TGTGCCAGCAGCTCCCCGGGACAACTAACCAACACTGAAGCTTTCTTT.

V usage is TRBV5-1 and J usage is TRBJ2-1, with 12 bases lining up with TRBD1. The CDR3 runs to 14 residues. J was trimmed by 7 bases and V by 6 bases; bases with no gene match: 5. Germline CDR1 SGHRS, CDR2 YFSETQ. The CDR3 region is CASNRDRGLNEQFF. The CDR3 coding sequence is TGCGCCAGCAACCGGGACAGGGGGCTGAATGAGCAGTTCTTC.

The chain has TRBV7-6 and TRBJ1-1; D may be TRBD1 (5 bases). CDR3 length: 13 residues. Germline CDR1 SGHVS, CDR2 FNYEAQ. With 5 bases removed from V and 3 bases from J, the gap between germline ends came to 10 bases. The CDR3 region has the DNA TGTGCCAGCAGCCAAGGGGCCGACACTGAAGCTTTCTTT. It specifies CASSQGADTEAFF.

CDR3 coding DNA: TGTGCCAGCAGTTTAGGGACTAGCTACGAGCAGTACTTC. As protein: CASSLGTSYEQYF. The chain has TRBV27 and TRBJ2-7; TRBD2 agrees at 8 bases. The CDR3 is made up of 13 amino acids. The junction had 0 bases not matched to a gene; V was cut back by 2 bases and J by 3 bases. Germline V gives CDR1 MNHEY, CDR2 SMNVEV (reference sequence).

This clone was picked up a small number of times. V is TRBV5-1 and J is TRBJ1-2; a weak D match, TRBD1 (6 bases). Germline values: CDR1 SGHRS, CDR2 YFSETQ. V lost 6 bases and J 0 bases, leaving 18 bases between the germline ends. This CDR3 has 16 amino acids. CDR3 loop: CASTPGRGSANYGYTF. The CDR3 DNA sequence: TGCGCCAGCACCCCGGGGAGGGGGTCTGCTAACTATGGCTACACCTTC.

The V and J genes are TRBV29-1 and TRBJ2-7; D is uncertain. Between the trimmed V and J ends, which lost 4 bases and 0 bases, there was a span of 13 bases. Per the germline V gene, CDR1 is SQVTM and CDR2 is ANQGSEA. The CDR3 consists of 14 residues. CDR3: CSVALRPGSYEQYF. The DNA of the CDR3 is TGCAGCGTTGCCTTGCGGCCGGGCTCCTACGAGCAGTACTTC.

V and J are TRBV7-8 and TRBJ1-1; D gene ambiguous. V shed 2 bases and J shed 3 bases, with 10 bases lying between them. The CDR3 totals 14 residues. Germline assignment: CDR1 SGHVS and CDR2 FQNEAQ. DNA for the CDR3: TGTGCCAGCAGCTTATCCCGAACGGACACTGAAGCTTTCTTT. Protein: CASSLSRTDTEAFF. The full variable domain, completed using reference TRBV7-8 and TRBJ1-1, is GAGVSQSPRYKVAKRGQDVALRCDPISGHVSLFWYQQALGQGPEFLTYFQNEAQLDKSGLPSDRFFAERPEGSVSTLKIQRTQQEDSAVYLCASSLSRTDTEAFFGQGTRLTVV.

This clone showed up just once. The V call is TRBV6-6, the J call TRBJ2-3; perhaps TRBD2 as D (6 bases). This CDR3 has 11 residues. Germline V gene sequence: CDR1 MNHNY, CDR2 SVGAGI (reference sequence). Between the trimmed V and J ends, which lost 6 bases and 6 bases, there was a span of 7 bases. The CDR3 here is CASRGRDTQYF. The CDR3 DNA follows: TGTGCCAGCAGGGGGAGGGATACGCAGTATTTT.

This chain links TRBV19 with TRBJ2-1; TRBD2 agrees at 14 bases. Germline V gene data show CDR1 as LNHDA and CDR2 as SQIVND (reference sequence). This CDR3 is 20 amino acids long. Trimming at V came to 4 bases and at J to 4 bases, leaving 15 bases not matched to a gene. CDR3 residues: CASSTLGLAGGGGRYNEQFF. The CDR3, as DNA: TGTGCCAGTAGTACCCTCGGACTAGCGGGGGGAGGTGGGCGGTACAATGAGCAGTTCTTC.

The DNA of the CDR3 is TGTGCCACCAGCGAGGACAGGGGGGGATCTGGGGCCAACGTCCTGACTTTC. This encodes CATSEDRGGSGANVLTF. The J gene is TRBJ2-6, the V gene TRBV15; 10 nucleotides match TRBD1. With V trimmed by 5 bases and J by 1 base, 5 bases remained unmatched. Germline CDR1 is LNHNV and CDR2 is YYDKDF (reference sequence). The CDR3 spans 17 residues.